Sequencing of this T cell receptor (beta chain) was carried out in a study of shared clonotypes between healthy human individuals. As defined, naive CD8 cells were CD45RO-negative and positively selected for CCR7, with terminally differentiated effector memory CD45RA+ cells excluded. Recent vaccinations or acute infections were absent in the healthy HIV-negative adult donors. CDR3 length equals 16 residues. The germline gives CDR1 MGHRA, CDR2 YSYEKL. Trimming took 4 bases from V and 6 from J, leaving 22 bases between them. Libraries were prepared by immunoSEQ multiplex PCR; TCRdb keeps only in-frame clonotypes and omits some of them. Of hundreds of thousands of clones in the sample, about 95% were seen once.

Sequencing was done on a sample of naive CD8+ T cells sorted from blood. The rearrangement links TRBV4-1 to TRBJ2-7; possibly TRBD1 for D (5 bases). The clonotype originates from a woman in her 30s in good health. The CDR3, as DNA: TGCGCCAGCAGCCTTAGGTTCGGGCGGTTAGGGGTCGAGCAGTACTTC. Amino acids: CASSLRFGRLGVEQYF.